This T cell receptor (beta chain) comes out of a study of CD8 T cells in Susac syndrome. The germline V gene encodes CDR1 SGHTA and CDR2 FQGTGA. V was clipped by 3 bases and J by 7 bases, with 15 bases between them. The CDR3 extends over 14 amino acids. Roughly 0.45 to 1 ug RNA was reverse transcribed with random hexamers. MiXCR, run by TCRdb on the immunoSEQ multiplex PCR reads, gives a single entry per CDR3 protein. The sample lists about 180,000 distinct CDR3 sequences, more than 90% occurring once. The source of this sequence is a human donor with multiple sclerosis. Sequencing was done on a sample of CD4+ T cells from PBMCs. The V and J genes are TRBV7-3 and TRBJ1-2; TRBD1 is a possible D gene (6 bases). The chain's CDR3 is CASSFPGGLGGYTF. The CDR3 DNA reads TGTGCCAGCAGCTTCCCCGGGGGGCTAGGTGGCTACACCTTC.